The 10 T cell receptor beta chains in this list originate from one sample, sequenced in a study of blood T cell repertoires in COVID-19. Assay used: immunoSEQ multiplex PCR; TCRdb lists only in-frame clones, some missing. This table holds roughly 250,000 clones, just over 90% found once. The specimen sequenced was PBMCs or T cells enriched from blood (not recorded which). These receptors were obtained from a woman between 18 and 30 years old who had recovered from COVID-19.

The CDR3 nucleotides read TGCGCCAGCAGCCGTGCGGGGGGACGGGACACTGAAGCTTTCTTT. Protein sequence: CASSRAGGRDTEAFF. The chain links TRBV5-1 to TRBJ1-1, with D possibly TRBD1 on 5 matching bases. Germline-derived CDR1 and CDR2 are SGHRS and YFSETQ. V was cut by 4 bases and J by 3 bases, with 16 bases left in between. The CDR3 runs 15 residues. The complete variable domain, with remaining parts taken from reference TRBV5-1 and TRBJ1-1, reads KAGVTQTPRYLIKTRGQQVTLSCSPISGHRSVSWYQQTPGQGLQFLFEYFSETQRNKGNFPGRFSGRQFSNSRSEMNVSTLELGDSALYLCASSRAGGRDTEAFFGQGTRLTVV.

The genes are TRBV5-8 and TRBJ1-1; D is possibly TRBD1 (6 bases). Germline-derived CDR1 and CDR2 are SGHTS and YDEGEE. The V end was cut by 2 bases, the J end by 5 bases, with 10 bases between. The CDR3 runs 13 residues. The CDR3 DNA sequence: TGTGCCAGCAGCTTCCAACAGGGAACTGAAGCTTTCTTT. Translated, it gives CASSFQQGTEAFF.

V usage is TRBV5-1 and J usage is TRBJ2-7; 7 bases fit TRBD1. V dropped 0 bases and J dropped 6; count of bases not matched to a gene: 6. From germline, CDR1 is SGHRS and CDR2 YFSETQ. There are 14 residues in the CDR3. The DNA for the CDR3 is TGCGCCAGCAGCTTGGCCAACAGGGGCGGCGAGCAGTACTTC. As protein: CASSLANRGGEQYF.

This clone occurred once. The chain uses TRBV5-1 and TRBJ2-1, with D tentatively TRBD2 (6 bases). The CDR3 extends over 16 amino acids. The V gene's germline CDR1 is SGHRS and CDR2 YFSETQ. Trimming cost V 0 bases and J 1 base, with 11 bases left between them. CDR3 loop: CASSLGSGRSYNEQFF. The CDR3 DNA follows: TGCGCCAGCAGCTTGGGTAGCGGACGGTCCTACAATGAGCAGTTCTTC. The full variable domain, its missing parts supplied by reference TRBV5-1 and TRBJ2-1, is KAGVTQTPRYLIKTRGQQVTLSCSPISGHRSVSWYQQTPGQGLQFLFEYFSETQRNKGNFPGRFSGRQFSNSRSEMNVSTLELGDSALYLCASSLGSGRSYNEQFFGPGTRLTVL.

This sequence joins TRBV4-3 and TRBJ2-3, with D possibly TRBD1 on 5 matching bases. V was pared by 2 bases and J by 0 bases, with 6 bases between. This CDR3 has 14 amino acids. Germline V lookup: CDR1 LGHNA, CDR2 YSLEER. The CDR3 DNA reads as TGCGCCAGCAGCCAAAAGGGGAGCACAGATACGCAGTATTTT. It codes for CASSQKGSTDTQYF.

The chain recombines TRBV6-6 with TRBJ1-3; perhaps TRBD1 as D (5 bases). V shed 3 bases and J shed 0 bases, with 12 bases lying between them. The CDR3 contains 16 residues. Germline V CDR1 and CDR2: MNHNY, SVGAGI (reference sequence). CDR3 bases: TGTGCCAGCAGTTATTTAGGGGCACTCTCTGGAAACACCATATATTTT. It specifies CASSYLGALSGNTIYF.

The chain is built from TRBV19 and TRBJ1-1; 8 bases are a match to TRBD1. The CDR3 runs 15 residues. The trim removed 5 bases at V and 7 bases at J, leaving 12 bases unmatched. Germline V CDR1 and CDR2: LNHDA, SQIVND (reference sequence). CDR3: CASSRRDRWDGEAFF. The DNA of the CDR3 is TGTGCCAGTAGTCGCCGGGACAGGTGGGATGGTGAAGCTTTCTTT. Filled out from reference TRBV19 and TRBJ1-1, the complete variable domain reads DGGITQSPKYLFRKEGQNVTLSCEQNLNHDAMYWYRQDPGQGLRLIYYSQIVNDFQKGDIAEGYSVSREKKESFPLTVTSAQKNPTAFYLCASSRRDRWDGEAFFGQGTRLTVV.

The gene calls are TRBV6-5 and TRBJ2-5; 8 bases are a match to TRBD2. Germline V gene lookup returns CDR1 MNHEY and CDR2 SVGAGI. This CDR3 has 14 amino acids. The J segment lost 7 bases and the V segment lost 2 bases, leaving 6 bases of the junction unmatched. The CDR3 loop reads CASSYGGREGTQYF. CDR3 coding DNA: TGTGCCAGCAGTTACGGGGGACGGGAGGGGACCCAGTACTTC.

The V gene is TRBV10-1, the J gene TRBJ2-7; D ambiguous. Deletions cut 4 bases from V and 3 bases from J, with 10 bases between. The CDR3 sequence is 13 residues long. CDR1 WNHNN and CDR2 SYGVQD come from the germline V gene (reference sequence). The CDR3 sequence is CASSAGANYEQYF. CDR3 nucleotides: TGCGCCAGCAGTGCCGGAGCTAACTACGAGCAGTACTTC.

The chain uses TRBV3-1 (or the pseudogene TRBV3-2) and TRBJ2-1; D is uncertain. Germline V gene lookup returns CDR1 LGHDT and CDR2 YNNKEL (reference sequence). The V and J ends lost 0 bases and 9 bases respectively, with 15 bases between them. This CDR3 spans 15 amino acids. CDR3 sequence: CASSQDGQSLGEQFF. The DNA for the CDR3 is TGTGCCAGCAGCCAAGATGGGCAGTCCTTGGGTGAGCAGTTCTTC.